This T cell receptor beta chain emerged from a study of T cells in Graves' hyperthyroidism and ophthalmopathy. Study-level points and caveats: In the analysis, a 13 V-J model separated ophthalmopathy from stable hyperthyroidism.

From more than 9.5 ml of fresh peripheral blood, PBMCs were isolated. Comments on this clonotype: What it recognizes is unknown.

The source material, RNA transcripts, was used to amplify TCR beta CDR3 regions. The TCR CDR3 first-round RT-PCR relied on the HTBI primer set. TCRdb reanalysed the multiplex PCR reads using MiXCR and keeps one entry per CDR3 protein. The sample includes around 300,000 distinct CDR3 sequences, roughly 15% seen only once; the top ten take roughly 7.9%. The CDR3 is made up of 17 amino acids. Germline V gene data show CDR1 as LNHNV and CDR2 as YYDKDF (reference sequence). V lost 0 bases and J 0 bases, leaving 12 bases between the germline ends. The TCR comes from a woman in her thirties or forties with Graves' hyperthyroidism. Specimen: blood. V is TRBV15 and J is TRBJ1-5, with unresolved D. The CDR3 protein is CATSRDLGTYSNQPQHF. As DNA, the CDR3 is TGTGCCACCAGCAGAGATCTGGGAACTTATAGCAATCAGCCCCAGCATTTT.